This TCR beta chain was found in a study of blood T cell repertoires in COVID-19. Background on the study: Material from acute and convalescent COVID-19 was sourced from the United States, Italy and Spain. T cells, B-cell-depleted T cells, or PBMCs provided the cDNA or gDNA that served as material.

Seattle participants joined during active infection and were tracked over time. This CDR3 contains 14 residues. The V gene lost 6 bases and the J gene lost 2 bases, with 11 bases spanning the gap. The germline V gene has CDR1 MNHEY and CDR2 SVGAGI. Produced via immunoSEQ multiplex PCR; TCRdb's table is partial and in-frame only. The sample holds 410,000 or so clones, approximately 90% seen once. This TCR was recovered from a woman in her 40s with COVID-19, enrolled during active disease. This chain connects TRBV6-5 to TRBJ1-3; D is ambiguous. The sample consisted of peripheral blood. The CDR3 DNA reads as TGTGCCAGCAGCCTCCGGGGTGCTGGAAACACCATATATTTT. As protein: CASSLRGAGNTIYF.